The subject of this entry is one TCR beta chain. Its target is not known. In the original workflow: Because ImmunoSEQ provided only junction sequences with no quality scores, the filtering differed. The table came from immunoSEQ multiplex PCR; TCRdb's copy has only in-frame clones and leaves some out. V and J calls and clone size are given by that table; D and trimming were obtained from the DNA. The data show roughly 680,000 clones, 55% to 80% seen once. The sample is drawn from a study of shared clonotypes between healthy human individuals. Study at large: Donors were two women and a few men aged 18 to 49.

Whole-study findings and limits: It was only blood that was sampled, and tissue repertoires likely differ. At large depth, rarefaction still showed sorted-subset sequencing to be incomplete.

The sequence came from a woman aged 25-40 years in good health. Material for sequencing was memory CD4+ T cells sorted from blood. The sample's subset: CD45RA-negative fraction.

CDR3 in amino acids: CASSFRGVEEQFF. The CDR3 bases are TGTGCCAGCAGTTTTCGGGGAGTAGAGGAGCAGTTCTTC. The rearrangement uses TRBV28 and TRBJ2-1, with D maybe TRBD2 (5 bases). This CDR3 comprises 13 residues. The germline V and J ends were trimmed by 3 bases and 10 bases, with 13 bases remaining between them. The germline CDR1 and CDR2 sequences are MDHEN and SYDVKM.